This section outlines one T cell receptor beta chain sequence together with its context. Its antigen is unidentified. For the second PCR, which ran for roughly 7 to 11 cycles, a sample-barcoded 5' primer and a J-beta primer mix were used. Every cDNA molecule bore a tag from a template-switch adaptor containing 12 random nucleotides. TCRdb reprocessed the 5' RACE reads with MiXCR, giving one entry per CDR3 protein. The data hold around 800,000 distinct CDR3 sequences, with around two fifths observed a single time. Each donor was a healthy Caucasian individual from Russia, aged about 6 to 95. Isolation of PBMCs gave at least 6 million cells per sample. Trimming removed 0 bases from V and 0 bases from J, with 18 bases in between. This CDR3 comprises 18 residues. Germline CDR1 reads LGHNA; CDR2 reads YSLEER. The data stem from a study of blood T cells in healthy people across ages. Study observations and caveats: Conclusively comparing naive with antigen-experienced cells was impossible with unsorted PBMCs.

The TCR sequence derives from a man between 60 and 75 years old in good health. V and J are TRBV4-3 and TRBJ2-7; D possibly corresponds to TRBD2 (7 bases). Sequencing was done on a sample of blood. CDR3 amino acids: CASSQEVPGGGASYEQYF. CDR3 coding DNA: TGCGCCAGCAGCCAAGAGGTCCCTGGGGGGGGCGCCTCCTACGAGCAGTACTTC.